This TCR beta chain was observed in a study of human T cells and chemical hapten exposure. Study-wide points: As the donors had alopecia, their immune response may differ from healthy people's. TCRs whose frequency exceeded 1 in 1000 remained the same following DPC sensitization.

Regarding time point: pre-sensitization, week 0. Treatment indicated: therapeutic diphenylcyclopropenone sensitization with weekly scalp DPC. In the library, unique molecular identifiers were attached to individual cDNA molecules. Authors' data handling: Per-sample TCR counts ranged from about 20,000 to 750,000, median around 88,000. TCRdb re-derived calls from the RACE reads in MiXCR, one entry per CDR3 protein. These V and J calls rely on TCRdb rather than the paper's analysis. Of tens of thousands of distinct CDR3 sequences listed, approximately 7.6% are singletons. The CDR3 is 11 residues long. CDR1 is SNHLY and CDR2 is FYNNEI in the germline V gene. This clonotype was observed a handful of times. Its antigen is not known. An end of the junction differs from the germline gene, which may be a read error.

This sequence was found in a woman in her forties or fifties with alopecia areata. Some clones in this sample may be carry-over from other donors' samples. The rearrangement uses TRBV2 and TRBJ2-1; 7 bases fit TRBD1. The sequencing here drew on whole blood, taken in connection with sensitization to the hapten diphenylcyclopropenone (DPC). Here the CDR3 reads CASSEGGTGVF. CDR3 bases: TGTGCCAGCAGTGAAGGAGGTACAGGGGTCTTC.